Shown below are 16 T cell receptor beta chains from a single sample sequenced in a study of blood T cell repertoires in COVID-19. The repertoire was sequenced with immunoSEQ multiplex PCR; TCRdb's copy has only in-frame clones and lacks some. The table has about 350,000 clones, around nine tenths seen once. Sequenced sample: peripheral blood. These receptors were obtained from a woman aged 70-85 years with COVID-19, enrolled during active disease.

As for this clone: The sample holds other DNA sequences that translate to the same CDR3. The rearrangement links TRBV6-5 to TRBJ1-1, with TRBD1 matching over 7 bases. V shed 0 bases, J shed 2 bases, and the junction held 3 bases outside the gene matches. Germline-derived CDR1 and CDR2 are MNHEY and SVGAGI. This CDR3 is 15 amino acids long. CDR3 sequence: CASSYSNRGNTEAFF. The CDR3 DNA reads TGTGCCAGCAGTTACTCGAACAGGGGTAACACTGAAGCTTTCTTT.

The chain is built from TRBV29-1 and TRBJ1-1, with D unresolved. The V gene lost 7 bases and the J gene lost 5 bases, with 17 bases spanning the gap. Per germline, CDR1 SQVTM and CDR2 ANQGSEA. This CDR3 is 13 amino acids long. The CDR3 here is CSAATSTGTEAFF. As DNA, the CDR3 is TGCAGCGCCGCCACTTCGACGGGAACTGAAGCTTTCTTT. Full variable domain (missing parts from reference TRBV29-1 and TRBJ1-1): SAVISQKPSRDICQRGTSLTIQCQVDSQVTMMFWYRQQPGQSLTLIATANQGSEATYESGFVIDKFPISRPNLTFSTLTVSNMSPEDSSIYLCSAATSTGTEAFFGQGTRLTVV.

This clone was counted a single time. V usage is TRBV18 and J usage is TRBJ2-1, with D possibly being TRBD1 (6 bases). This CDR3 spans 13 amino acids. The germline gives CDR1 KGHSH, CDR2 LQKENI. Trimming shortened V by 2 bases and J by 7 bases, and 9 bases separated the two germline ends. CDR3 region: CASSPAGDNEQFF. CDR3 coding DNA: TGTGCCAGCTCACCAGCAGGGGATAATGAGCAGTTCTTC.

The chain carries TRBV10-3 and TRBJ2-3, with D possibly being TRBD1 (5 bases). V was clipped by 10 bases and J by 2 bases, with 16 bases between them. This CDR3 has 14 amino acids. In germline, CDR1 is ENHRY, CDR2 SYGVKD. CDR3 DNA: TGTGCCACGCTTACGACAGACAACACAGATACGCAGTATTTT. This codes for CATLTTDNTDTQYF.

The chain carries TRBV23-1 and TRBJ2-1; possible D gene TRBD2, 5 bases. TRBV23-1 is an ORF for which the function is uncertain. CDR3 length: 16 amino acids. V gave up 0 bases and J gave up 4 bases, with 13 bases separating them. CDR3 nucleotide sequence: TGCGCCAGCAGTCAATCCGGGCAGAGAGGGTACAATGAGCAGTTCTTC. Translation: CASSQSGQRGYNEQFF.

The CDR3 nucleotides read TGTGCCAGCATCCGGGAGTATGACACAGATACGCAGTATTTT. It yields the protein CASIREYDTDTQYF. J is TRBJ2-3 and V is TRBV2; a weak D match, TRBD2 (6 bases). Trimming cost V 7 bases and J 2 bases, with 13 bases left between them. This CDR3 comprises 14 residues. Germline CDR1 and CDR2: SNHLY and FYNNEI.

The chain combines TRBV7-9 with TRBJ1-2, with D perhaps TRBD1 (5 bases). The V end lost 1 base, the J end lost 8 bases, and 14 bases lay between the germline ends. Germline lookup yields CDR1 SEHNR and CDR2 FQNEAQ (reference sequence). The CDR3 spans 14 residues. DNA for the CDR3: TGTGCCAGCAGCTTAGGGGGCAGTATGAAGGGCTACACCTTC. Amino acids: CASSLGGSMKGYTF.

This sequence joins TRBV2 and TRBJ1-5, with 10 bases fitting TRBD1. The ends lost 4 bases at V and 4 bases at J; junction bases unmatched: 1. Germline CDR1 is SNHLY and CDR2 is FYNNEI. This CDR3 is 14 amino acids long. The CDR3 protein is CASSGTGGNQPQHF. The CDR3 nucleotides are TGTGCCAGCAGTGGGACAGGGGGGAATCAGCCCCAGCATTTT.

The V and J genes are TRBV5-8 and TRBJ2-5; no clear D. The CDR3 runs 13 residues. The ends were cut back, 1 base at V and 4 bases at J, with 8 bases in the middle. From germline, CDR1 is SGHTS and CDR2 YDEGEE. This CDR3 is CASSLMGPETQYF. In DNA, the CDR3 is TGTGCCAGCAGCTTGATGGGCCCAGAGACCCAGTACTTC.

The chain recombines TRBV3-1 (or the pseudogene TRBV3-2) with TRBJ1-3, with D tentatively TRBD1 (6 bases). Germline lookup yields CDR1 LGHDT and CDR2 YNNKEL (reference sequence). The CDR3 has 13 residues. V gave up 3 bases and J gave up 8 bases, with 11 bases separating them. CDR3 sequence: CASSQGHRDTIYF. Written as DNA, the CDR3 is TGTGCCAGCAGCCAGGGACACAGGGACACCATATATTTT.

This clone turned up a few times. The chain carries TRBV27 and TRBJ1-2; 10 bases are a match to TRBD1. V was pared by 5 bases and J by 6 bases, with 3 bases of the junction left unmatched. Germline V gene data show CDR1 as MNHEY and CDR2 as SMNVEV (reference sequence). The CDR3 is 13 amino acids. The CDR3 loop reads CASSRQGANGYTF. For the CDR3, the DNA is TGTGCCAGCAGTAGACAGGGGGCGAATGGCTACACCTTC.

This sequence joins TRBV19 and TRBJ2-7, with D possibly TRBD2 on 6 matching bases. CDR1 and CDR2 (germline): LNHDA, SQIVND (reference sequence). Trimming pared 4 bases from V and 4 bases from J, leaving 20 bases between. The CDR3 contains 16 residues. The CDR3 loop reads CASSTLGRGGGYEQYF. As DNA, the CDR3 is TGTGCCAGTAGTACCCTCGGCCGGGGAGGAGGGTACGAGCAGTACTTC.

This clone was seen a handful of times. CDR3 sequence reads: CASSEAGVSYGYTF. The DNA for the CDR3 is TGTGCCAGCAGTGAAGCGGGCGTTTCCTATGGCTACACCTTC. This chain links TRBV2 with TRBJ1-2; unclear D gene. The V end was cut by 0 bases, the J end by 4 bases, with 9 bases between. CDR1 and CDR2 from the germline V gene are SNHLY and FYNNEI. The CDR3 is 14 amino acids.

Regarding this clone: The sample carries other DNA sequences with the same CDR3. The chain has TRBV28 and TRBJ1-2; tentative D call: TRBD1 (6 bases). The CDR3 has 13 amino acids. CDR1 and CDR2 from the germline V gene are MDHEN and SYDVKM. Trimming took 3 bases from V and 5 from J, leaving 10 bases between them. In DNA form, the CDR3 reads TGTGCCAGCAGTTTCGGGGGGGCTTATGGCTACACCTTC. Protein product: CASSFGGAYGYTF.

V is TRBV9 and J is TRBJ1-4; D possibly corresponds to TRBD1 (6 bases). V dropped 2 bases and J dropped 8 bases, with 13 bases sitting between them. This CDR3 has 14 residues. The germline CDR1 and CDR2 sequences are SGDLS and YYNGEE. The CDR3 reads CASSVAGAPEKLFF. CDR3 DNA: TGTGCCAGCAGCGTCGCGGGGGCTCCCGAAAAACTGTTTTTT.

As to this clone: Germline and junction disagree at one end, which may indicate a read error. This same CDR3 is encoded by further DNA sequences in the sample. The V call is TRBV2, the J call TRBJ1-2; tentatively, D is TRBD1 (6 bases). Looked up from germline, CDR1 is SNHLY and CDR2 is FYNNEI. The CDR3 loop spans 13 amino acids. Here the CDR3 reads CASSGTQGNGYTF. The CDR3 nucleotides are TGTGCCAGTAGTGGAACACAGGGAAATGGCTACACCTTC.